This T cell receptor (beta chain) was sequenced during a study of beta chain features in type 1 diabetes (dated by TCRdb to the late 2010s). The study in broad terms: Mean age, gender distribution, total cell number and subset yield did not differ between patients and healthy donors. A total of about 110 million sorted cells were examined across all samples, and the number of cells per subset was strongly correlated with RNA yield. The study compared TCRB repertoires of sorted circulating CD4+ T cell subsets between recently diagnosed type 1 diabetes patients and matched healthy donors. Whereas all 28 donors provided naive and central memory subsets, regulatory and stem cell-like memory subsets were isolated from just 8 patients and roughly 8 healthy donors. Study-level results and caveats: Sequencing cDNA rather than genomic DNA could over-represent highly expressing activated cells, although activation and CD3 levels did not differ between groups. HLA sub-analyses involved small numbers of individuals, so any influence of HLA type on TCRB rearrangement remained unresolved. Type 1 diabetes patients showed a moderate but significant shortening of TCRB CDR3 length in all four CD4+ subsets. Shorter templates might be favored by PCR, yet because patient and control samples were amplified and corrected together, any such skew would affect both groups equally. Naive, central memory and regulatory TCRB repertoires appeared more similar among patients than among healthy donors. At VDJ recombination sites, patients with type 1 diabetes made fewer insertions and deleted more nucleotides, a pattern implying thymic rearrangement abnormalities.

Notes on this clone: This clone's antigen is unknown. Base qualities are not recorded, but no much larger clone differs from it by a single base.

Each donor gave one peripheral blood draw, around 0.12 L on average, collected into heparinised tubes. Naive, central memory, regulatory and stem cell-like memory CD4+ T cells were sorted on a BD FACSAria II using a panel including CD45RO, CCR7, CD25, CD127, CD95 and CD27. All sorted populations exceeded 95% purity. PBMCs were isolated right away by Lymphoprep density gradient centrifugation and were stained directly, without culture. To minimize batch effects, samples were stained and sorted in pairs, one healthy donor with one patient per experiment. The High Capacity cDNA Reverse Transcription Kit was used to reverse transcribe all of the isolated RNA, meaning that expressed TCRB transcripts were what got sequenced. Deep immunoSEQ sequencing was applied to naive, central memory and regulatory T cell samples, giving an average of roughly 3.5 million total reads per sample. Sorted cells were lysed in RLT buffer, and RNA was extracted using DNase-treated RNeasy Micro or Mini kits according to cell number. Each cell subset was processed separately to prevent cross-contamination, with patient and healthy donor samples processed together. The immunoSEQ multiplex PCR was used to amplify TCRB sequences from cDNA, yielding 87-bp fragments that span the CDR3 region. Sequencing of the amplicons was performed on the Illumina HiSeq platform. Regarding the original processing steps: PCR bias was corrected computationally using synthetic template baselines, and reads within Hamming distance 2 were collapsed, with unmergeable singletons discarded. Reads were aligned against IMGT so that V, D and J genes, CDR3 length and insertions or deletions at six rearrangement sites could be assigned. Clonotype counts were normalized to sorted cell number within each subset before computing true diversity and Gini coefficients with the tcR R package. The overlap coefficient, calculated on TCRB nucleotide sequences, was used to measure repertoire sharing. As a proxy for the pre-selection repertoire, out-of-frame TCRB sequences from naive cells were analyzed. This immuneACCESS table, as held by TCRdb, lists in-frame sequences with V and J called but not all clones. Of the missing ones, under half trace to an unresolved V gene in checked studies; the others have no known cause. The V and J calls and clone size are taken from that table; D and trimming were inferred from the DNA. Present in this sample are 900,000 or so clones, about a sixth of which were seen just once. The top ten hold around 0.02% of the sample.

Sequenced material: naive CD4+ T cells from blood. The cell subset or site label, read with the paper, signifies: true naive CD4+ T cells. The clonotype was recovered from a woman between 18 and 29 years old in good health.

CDR3 loop: CASSLAGGTVSYEQYF. At the DNA level, the sequence is TGTGCCAGCAGCTTAGCCGGGGGGACAGTCTCCTACGAGCAGTACTTC. The chain is encoded by TRBV7-2 joined to TRBJ2-7; the D gene may be TRBD1 or TRBD2, since each aligns over 7 bases. Including cysteine and phenylalanine, the CDR3 has 16 amino acids. Here the CDR3 DNA is all that survives: 48 bases in frame from base 1. V lost 0 bases and J lost 0 bases; the stretch between them is 12 bases long. Per the germline V gene, SGHTA is the CDR1 and FQGNSA is the CDR2.